The rows below give T cell receptor beta chains drawn from one sample of a study of T-cell reconstitution after alpha-beta-depleted transplantation in children. MiXCR, run by TCRdb on the PCR reads, gives a single entry per CDR3 protein. The table shows about 440,000 distinct CDR3 sequences, with 43% occurring only once. The sequencing used PBMCs, collected before TCRalphabeta/CD19-depleted stem cell transplant. All receptors derive from a girl aged 2-10 years with aplastic anemia, due to receive a stem cell transplant. CDR3s include the opening cysteine and the closing phenylalanine or tryptophan. D genes are given only for firm matches. A row's size may be missing; if present it is once, few, many or a size class.

NA,TRBJ1-1,TRBV20-1,many,13,TGCAGTGCTTTTGTGGGGCTGAACACTGAAGCTTTCTTT,CSAFVGLNTEAFF
NA,TRBJ2-7,TRBV7-9,NA,13,TGTGCCAGCGGCCGGGACATCTTTTACGAGCAGTACTTC,CASGRDIFYEQYF
NA,TRBJ1-5,TRBV5-6,NA,15,TGTGCCAGCAGCTTATGGAGCTATAGCAATCAGCCCCAGCATTTT,CASSLWSYSNQPQHF
NA,TRBJ2-3,TRBV28,NA,15,TGTGCCAGCAGTTTATCCGGGAGTGACACAGATACGCAGTATTTT,CASSLSGSDTDTQYF
NA,TRBJ1-1,TRBV29-1,NA,13,TGCAGCGTTGAAGACAGGCAGGGCACTGAAGCTTTCTTT,CSVEDRQGTEAFF
NA,TRBJ2-4,TRBV28,NA,16,TGTGCCAGCAGTAATCCCCGGGGGACCGTCAAAAACATTCAGTACTTC,CASSNPRGTVKNIQYF
NA,TRBJ1-2,TRBV7-2,NA,17,TGTGCCAGCAGCTTAGTCGTCTCGGCAGGCGCCTTCTATGGCTACACCTTC,CASSLVVSAGAFYGYTF
NA,TRBJ2-3,TRBV9,once,15,TGTGCCAGCAGCGTAGCCTCACGGAGCACAGATACGCAGTATTTT,CASSVASRSTDTQYF
TRBD2,TRBJ2-1,TRBV12-3/TRBV12-4,NA,15,TGTGCCAGCAGTATGGGGGCGGGAGGGTACAATGAGCAGTTCTTC,CASSMGAGGYNEQFF
NA,TRBJ2-2,TRBV27,NA,14,TGTGCCAGCAGTTTAAGGGAGAGGACCGGGGAGCTGTTTTTT,CASSLRERTGELFF
TRBD2,TRBJ2-2,TRBV5-1,NA,15,TGCGCCAGCAGTCATAGGACTAGCGAAGGCGGGGAGCTGTTTTTT,CASSHRTSEGGELFF
NA,TRBJ2-7,TRBV20-1,NA,16,TGCAGTGCTAGCAAGCTTACGGGGACCGCTTCCTACGAGCAGTACTTC,CSASKLTGTASYEQYF
NA,TRBJ2-3,TRBV4-1,NA,14,TGCGCCAGCAGCCAAGAAGTGGAGGGAGATACGCAGTATTTT,CASSQEVEGDTQYF
NA,TRBJ2-1,TRBV7-6,few,13,TGTGCCAGCAGCCAAGACAGCCACAATGAGCAGTTCTTC,CASSQDSHNEQFF